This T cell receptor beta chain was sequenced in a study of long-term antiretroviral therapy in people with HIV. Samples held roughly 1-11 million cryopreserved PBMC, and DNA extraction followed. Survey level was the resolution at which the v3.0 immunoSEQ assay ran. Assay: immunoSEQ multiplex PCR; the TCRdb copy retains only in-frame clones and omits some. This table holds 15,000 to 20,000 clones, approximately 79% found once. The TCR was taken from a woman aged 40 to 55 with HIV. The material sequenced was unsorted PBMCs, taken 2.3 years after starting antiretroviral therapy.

CDR3 amino acids: CASSLTLSNTEAFF. In DNA, the CDR3 is TGTGCCAGCAGCTTGACTCTTTCGAACACTGAAGCTTTCTTT. The rearrangement uses TRBV5-8 and TRBJ1-1, with D unclear. This CDR3 region has 14 residues. V gave up 1 base and J gave up 1 base, with 8 bases separating them. In germline, CDR1 is SGHTS, CDR2 YDEGEE.